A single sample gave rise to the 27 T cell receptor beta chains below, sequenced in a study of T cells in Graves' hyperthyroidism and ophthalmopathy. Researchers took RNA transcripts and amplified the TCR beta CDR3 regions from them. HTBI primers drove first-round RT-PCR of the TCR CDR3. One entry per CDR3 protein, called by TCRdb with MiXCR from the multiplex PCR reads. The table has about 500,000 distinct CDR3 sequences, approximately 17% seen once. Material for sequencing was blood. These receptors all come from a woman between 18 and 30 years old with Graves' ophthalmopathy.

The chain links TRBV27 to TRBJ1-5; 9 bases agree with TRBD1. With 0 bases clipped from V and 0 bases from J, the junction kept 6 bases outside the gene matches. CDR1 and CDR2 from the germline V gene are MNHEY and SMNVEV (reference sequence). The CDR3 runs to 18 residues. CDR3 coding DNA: TGTGCCAGCAGTTTATCCGGACAGGGGCCAACTAGCAATCAGCCCCAGCATTTT. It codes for CASSLSGQGPTSNQPQHF.

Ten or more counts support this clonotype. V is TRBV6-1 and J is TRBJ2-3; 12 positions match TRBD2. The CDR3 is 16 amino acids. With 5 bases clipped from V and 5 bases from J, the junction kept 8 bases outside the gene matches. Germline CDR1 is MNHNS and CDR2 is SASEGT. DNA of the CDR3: TGTGCCAGCAGTTCTAGACTAGCGGGAGAGGTAGATACGCAGTATTTT. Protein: CASSSRLAGEVDTQYF.

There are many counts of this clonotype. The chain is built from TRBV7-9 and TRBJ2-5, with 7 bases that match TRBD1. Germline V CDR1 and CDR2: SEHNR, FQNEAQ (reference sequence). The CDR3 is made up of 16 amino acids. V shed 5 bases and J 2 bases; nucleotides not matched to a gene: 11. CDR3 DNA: TGTGCCAGCAGCCCGAAACCGGGACAGTTACAAGAGACCCAGTACTTC. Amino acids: CASSPKPGQLQETQYF.

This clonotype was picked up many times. CDR3 amino acids: CASSSRLAGENNEQFF. As DNA, the CDR3 is TGTGCCAGCAGCTCTAGACTAGCGGGAGAGAACAATGAGCAGTTCTTC. The chain joins TRBV11-2 to TRBJ2-1; 12 bases match TRBD2. After removal of 4 bases from V and 5 bases from J, the junction contained 6 bases not matched to a gene. The CDR3 runs to 16 residues. Per germline, CDR1 SGHAT and CDR2 FQNNGV.

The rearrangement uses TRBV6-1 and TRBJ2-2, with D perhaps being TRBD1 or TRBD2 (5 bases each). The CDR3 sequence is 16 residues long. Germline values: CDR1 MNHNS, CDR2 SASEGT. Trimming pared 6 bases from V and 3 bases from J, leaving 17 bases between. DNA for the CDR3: TGTGCCAGCAGGGGGGAACTAACGAGGGACACCGGGGAGCTGTTTTTT. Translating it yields CASRGELTRDTGELFF.

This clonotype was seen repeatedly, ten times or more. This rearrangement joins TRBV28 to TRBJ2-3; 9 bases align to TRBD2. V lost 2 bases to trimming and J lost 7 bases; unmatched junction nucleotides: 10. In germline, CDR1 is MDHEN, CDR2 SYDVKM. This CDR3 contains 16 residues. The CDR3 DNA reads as TGTGCCAGCAGTTTACAGTTAGCGGGAGAAGTGTATACGCAGTATTTT. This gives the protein CASSLQLAGEVYTQYF.

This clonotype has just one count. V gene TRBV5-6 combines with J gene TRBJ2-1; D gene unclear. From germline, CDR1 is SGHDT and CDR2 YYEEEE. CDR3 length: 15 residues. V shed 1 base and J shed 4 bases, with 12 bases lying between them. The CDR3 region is CASSLYDRKYNEQFF. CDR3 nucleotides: TGTGCCAGCAGCTTGTACGACCGCAAATACAATGAGCAGTTCTTC.

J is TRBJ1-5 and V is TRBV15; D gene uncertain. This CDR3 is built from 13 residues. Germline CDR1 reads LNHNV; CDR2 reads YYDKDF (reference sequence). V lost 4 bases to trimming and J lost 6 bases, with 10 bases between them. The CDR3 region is CATSKPRAQPQHF. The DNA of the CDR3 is TGTGCCACCAGCAAACCTAGGGCTCAGCCCCAGCATTTT.

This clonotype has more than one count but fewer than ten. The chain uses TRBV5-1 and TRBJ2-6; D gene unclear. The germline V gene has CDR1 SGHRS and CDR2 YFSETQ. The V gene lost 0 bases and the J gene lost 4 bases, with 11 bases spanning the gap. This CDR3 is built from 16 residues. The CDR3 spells CASSLGGLGGANVLTF. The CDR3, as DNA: TGCGCCAGCAGCTTGGGAGGCCTTGGCGGGGCCAACGTCCTGACTTTC. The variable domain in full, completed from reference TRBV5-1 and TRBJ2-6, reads KAGVTQTPRYLIKTRGQQVTLSCSPISGHRSVSWYQQTPGQGLQFLFEYFSETQRNKGNFPGRFSGRQFSNSRSEMNVSTLELGDSALYLCASSLGGLGGANVLTFGAGSRLTVL.

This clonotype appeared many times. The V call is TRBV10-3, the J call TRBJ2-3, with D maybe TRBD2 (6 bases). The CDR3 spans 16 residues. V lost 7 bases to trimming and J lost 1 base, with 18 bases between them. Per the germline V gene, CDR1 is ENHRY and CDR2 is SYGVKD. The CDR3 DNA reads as TGTGCCATCACCCGACCCGGGCCGGGGGGCACAGATACGCAGTATTTT. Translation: CAITRPGPGGTDTQYF.

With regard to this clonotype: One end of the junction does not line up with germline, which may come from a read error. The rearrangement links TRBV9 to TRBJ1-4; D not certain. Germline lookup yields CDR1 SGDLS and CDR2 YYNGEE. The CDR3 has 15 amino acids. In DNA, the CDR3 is TGTGCCAACAGCGTAGATTCGGATCTTAATGAAAAACTGTTTTTT. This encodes CANSVDSDLNEKLFF.

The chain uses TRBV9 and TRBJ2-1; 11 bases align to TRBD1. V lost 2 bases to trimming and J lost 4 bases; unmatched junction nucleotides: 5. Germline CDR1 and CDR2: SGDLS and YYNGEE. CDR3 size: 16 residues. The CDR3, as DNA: TGTGCCAGCAGCGTTCGGGACAGGGGGGCATACAATGAGCAGTTCTTC. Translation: CASSVRDRGAYNEQFF. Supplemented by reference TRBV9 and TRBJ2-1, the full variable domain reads DSGVTQTPKHLITATGQRVTLRCSPRSGDLSVYWYQQSLDQGLQFLIQYYNGEERAKGNILERFSAQQFPDLHSELNLSSLELGDSALYFCASSVRDRGAYNEQFFGPGTRLTVL.

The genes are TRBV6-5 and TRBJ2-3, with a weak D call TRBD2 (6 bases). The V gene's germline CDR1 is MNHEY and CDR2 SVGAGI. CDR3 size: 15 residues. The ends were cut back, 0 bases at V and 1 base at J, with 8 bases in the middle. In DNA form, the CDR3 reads TGTGCCAGCAGTTACTCTCGGGAGCGCACAGATACGCAGTATTTT. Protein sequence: CASSYSRERTDTQYF.

This chain's CDR3 is CASSEERGGTGELFF. For the CDR3, the DNA is TGTGCCAGCAGTGAAGAACGGGGTGGTACCGGGGAGCTGTTTTTT. The rearrangement joins TRBV2 to TRBJ2-2; TRBD2 is a possible D gene (5 bases). CDR3 length: 15 amino acids. V was shortened by 1 base and J by 5 bases, with 11 bases between the two germline ends. Germline V gene sequence: CDR1 SNHLY, CDR2 FYNNEI.

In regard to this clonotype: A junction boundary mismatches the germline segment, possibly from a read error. CDR3 protein: CASSLGSGGPWGEQFF. The CDR3 DNA follows: TGCGCCAGCAGCTTGGGGAGTGGGGGTCCCTGGGGTGAGCAGTTCTTC. The chain recombines TRBV5-5 with TRBJ2-1; D assignment may be TRBD1 or TRBD2 (5 bases each). Germline V CDR1 and CDR2: SGHKS, YYEKEE (reference sequence). The CDR3 runs to 16 residues.

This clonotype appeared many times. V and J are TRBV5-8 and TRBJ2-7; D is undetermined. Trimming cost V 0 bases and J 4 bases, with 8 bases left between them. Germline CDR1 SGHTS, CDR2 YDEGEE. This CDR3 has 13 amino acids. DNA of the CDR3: TGTGCCAGCAGCTTGGCCTCGCGATACGAGCAGTACTTC. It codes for CASSLASRYEQYF.

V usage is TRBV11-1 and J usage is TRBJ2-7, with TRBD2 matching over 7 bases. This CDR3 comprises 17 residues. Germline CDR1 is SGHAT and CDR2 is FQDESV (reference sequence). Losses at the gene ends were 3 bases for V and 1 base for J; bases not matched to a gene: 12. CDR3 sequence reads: CASSFADSSGFSYEQYF. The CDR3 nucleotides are TGTGCCAGCAGCTTCGCAGATTCTAGCGGATTTTCCTACGAGCAGTACTTC.

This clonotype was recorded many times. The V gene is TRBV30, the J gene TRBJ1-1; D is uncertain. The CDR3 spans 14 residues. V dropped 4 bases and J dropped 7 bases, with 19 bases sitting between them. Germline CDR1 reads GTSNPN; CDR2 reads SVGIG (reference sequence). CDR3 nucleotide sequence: TGTGCCTGGACCCCCCGGACGGCGGTTGATGAAGCTTTCTTT. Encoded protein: CAWTPRTAVDEAFF.

CDR3: CASSSIGTGVRAFF. For the CDR3, the DNA is TGTGCCAGCAGTAGCATCGGGACAGGGGTGAGAGCTTTCTTT. V is TRBV2 and J is TRBJ1-1; 10 bases fit TRBD1. The CDR3 runs 14 residues. Germline CDR1 SNHLY, CDR2 FYNNEI. The ends lost 5 bases at V and 10 bases at J; junction bases unmatched: 10.

The CDR3 DNA follows: TGTGCCATCAGTGAGGACAGCCCAAACTATGGCTACACCTTC. Protein sequence: CAISEDSPNYGYTF. The chain combines TRBV10-3 with TRBJ1-2; D may be TRBD1 (5 bases). The CDR3 spans 14 residues. Germline V gives CDR1 ENHRY, CDR2 SYGVKD. Between the trimmed V and J ends, which lost 2 bases and 2 bases, there was a span of 9 bases.

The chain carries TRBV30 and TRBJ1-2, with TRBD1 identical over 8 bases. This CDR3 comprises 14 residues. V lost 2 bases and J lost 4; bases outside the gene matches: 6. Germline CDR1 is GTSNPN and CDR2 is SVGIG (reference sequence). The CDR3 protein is CAWSLRTGIYGYTF. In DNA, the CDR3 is TGTGCCTGGAGTCTTCGGACAGGGATCTATGGCTACACCTTC.

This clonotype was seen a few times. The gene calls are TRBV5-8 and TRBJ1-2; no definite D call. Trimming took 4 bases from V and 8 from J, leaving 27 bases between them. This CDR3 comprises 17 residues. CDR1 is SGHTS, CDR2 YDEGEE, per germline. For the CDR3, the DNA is TGTGCCAGCAGCCTCCCCGTCACGGGCAGACTTGATCCAGGCTACACCTTC. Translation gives CASSLPVTGRLDPGYTF.

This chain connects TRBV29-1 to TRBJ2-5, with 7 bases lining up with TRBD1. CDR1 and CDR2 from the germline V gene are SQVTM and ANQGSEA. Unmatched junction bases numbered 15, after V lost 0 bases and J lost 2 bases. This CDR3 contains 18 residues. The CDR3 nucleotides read TGCAGCGTTGAAGAGTGGGCCCAAACAGGGGACGGGCAAGAGACCCAGTACTTC. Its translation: CSVEEWAQTGDGQETQYF. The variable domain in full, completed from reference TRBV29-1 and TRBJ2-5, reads SAVISQKPSRDICQRGTSLTIQCQVDSQVTMMFWYRQQPGQSLTLIATANQGSEATYESGFVIDKFPISRPNLTFSTLTVSNMSPEDSSIYLCSVEEWAQTGDGQETQYFGPGTRLLVL.

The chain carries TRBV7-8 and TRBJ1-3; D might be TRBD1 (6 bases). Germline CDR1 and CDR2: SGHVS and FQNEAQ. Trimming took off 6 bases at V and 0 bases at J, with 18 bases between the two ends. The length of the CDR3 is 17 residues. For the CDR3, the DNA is TGTGCCAGCAGTCCCTGGGCCCGGACAGTCTCTGGAAACACCATATATTTT. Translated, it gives CASSPWARTVSGNTIYF.

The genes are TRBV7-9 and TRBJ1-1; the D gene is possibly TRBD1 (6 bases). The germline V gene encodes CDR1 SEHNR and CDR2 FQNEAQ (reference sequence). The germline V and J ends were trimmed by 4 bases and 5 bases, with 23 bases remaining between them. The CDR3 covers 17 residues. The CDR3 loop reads CASSSLVGGGANTEAFF. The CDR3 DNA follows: TGTGCCAGCAGCTCCTTAGTTGGGGGGGGCGCGAATACTGAAGCTTTCTTT.

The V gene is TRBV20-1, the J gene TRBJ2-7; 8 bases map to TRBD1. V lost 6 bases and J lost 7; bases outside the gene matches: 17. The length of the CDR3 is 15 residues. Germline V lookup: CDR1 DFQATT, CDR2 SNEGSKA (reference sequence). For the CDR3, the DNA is TGCAGTGCCACTCCCCTTGGACAGGGCCTTCTGGAGCAGTACTTC. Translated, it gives CSATPLGQGLLEQYF.

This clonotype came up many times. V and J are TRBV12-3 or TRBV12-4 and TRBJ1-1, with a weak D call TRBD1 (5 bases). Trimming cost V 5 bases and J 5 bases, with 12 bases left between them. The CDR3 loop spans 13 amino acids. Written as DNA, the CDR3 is TGTGCCAGCAGTCCTATTGACAGTACTGAAGCTTTCTTT. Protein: CASSPIDSTEAFF.